This paragraph covers one T cell receptor (beta chain) sequence. No antigen is known for it. The lymph nodes were axillary draining lymph nodes from breast cancer patients. These data belong to a study of breast tumors, draining lymph nodes, adjacent tissues. After removal of 2 bases from V and 0 bases from J, the junction contained 7 bases not matched to a gene. The CDR3 extends over 17 amino acids. The germline CDR1 and CDR2 sequences are MNHEY and SVGEGT. Study outcomes and limitations: The lymph node origin of tumor T cells was framed as consistent with a hypothesis, not demonstrated. Tumor TCR diversity was below lymph nodes but above nontumor tissue. Luminal-like breast cancer showed significantly higher tumor–nontumor repertoire similarity than basal-like.

MiXCR, applied by TCRdb to the multiplex PCR reads, yields one record per CDR3 protein. Here the sample spans around 110,000 distinct CDR3 sequences, 30% being singletons. This sequence was found in a female donor with breast cancer. Some clones in this sample may be carry-over from other donors' samples. The sequenced sample consisted of axillary lymph node tissue. The chain carries TRBV6-2 or TRBV6-3 and TRBJ2-7, with 10 bases lining up with TRBD2. The CDR3 sequence: CASSYDGLAGASYEQYF. In DNA, the CDR3 is TGTGCCAGCAGTTACGATGGGCTAGCGGGGGCCTCCTACGAGCAGTACTTC.